This T cell receptor (beta chain) emerged from a study of technical replicates of blood from four donors (dated by TCRdb to between 2016 and 2019). Libraries were built with the immunoSEQ multiplex PCR assay. In TCRdb, the immuneACCESS table is reduced to in-frame sequences with V and J assigned. These tables do not hold every clone; where another copy was compared, an unresolved V gene accounts for under half, and the others remain unexplained. Counted in this sample were around 70,000 clones; 94% of them appeared once. The ten biggest clones cover over 0.35% of the sample. The CDR3 has 15 amino acids, counting the end cysteine and phenylalanine. Just CDR3 DNA is preserved here, 45 bases in frame from base 1. From V the trimming removes 0 bases and from J it removes 4 bases, while the gene matches leave 3 bases of the junction unaccounted for. The germline V gene provides CDR1 SGDLS and CDR2 YYNGEE.

In this sample, this clone turned up once. It lacks a known antigen. No qualities accompany the bases; no much larger clone lies one base away. The sequence links TRBV9 to TRBJ1-3; 8 bases in the middle match TRBD1. Sequenced input: T cells isolated from PBMCs. The origin of this receptor is a human donor in good health. The CDR3 region: CASSVGQGQGNTIYF. The nucleotide sequence is TGTGCCAGCAGCGTAGGACAGGGGCAAGGAAACACCATATATTTT.